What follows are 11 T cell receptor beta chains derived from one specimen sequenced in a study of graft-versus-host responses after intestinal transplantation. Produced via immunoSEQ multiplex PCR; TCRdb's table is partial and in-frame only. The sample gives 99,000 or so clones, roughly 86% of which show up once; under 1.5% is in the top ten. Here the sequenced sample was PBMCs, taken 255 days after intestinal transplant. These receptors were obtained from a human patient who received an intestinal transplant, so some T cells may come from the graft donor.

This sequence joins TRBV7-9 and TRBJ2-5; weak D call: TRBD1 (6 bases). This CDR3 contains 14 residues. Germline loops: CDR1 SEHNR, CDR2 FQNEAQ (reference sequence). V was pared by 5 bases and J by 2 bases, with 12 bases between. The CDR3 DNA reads TGTGCCAGCAGCCGGGTACAGGGACAAGAGACCCAGTACTTC. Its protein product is CASSRVQGQETQYF.

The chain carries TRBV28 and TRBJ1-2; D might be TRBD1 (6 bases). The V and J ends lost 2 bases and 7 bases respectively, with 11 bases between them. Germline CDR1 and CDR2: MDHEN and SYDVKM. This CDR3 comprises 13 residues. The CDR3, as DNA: TGTGCCAGCAGTTTAAGGGGGGCGGGTGGCTACACCTTC. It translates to CASSLRGAGGYTF.

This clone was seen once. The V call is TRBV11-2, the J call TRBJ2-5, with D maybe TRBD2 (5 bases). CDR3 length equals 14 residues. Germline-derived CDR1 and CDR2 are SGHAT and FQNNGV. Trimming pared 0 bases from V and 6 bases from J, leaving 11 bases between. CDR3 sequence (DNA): TGTGCCAGCAGCTTAGACCCCAGCGGTAAGACCCAGTACTTC. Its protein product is CASSLDPSGKTQYF.

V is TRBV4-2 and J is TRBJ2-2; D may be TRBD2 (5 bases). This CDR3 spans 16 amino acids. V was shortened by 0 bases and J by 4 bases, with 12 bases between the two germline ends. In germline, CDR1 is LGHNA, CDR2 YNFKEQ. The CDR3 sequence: CASSQDRIASTGELFF. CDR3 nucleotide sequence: TGTGCCAGCAGCCAAGATCGGATAGCGTCCACCGGGGAGCTGTTTTTT.

CDR3 sequence: CASSLVLAGESGELFF. CDR3 nucleotide sequence: TGTGCCAGCAGCTTAGTACTAGCGGGGGAAAGCGGGGAGCTGTTTTTT. V gene TRBV11-3 combines with J gene TRBJ2-2, with TRBD2 matching over 11 bases. The germline CDR1 and CDR2 sequences are SGHNT and YENEEA. This CDR3 spans 16 amino acids. J was trimmed by 7 bases and V by 1 base; bases with no gene match: 5. Looking up the rest from reference TRBV11-3 and TRBJ2-2 gives the full variable domain: EAGVVQSPRYKIIEKKQPVAFWCNPISGHNTLYWYLQNLGQGPELLIRYENEEAVDDSQLPKDRFSAERLKGVDSTLKIQPAELGDSAVYLCASSLVLAGESGELFFGEGSRLTVL.

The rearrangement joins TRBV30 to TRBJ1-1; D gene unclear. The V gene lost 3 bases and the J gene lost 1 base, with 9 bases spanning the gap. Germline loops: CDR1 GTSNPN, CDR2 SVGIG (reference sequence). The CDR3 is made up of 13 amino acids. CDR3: CAWSPQENTEAFF. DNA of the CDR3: TGTGCCTGGAGCCCCCAGGAGAACACTGAAGCTTTCTTT.

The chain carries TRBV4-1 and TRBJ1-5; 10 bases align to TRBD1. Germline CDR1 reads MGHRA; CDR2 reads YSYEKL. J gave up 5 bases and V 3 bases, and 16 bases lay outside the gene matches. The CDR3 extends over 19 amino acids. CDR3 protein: CASSQGTGAWVVDDQPQHF. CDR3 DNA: TGCGCCAGCAGCCAGGGGACAGGGGCCTGGGTGGTGGACGATCAGCCCCAGCATTTT.

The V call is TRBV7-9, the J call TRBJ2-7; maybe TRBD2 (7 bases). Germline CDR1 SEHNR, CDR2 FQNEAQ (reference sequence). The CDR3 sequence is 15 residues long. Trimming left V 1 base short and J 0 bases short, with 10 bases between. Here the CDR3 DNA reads TGTGCCAGCAGCTTAGTAGGGGGGGACTCCTACGAGCAGTACTTC. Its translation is CASSLVGGDSYEQYF.

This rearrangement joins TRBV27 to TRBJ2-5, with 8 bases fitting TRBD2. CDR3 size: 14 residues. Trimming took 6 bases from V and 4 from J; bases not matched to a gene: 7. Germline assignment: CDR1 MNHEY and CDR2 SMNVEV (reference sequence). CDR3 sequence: CASSTLAGTETQYF. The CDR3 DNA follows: TGTGCCAGCAGCACTTTAGCGGGGACAGAGACCCAGTACTTC.

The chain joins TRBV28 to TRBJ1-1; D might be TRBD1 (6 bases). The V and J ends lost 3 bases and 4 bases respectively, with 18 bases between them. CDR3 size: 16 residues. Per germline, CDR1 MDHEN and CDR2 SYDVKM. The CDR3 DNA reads TGTGCCAGCAGTTTTGAGGAGGGGGAGTTTATCACTGAAGCTTTCTTT. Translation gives CASSFEEGEFITEAFF.

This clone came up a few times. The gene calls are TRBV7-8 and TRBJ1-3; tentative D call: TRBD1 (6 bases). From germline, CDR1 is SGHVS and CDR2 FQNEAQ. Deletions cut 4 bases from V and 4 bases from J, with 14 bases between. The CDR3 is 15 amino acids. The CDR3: CASSWGAGQGNTIYF. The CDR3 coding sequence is TGTGCCAGCAGCTGGGGGGCAGGCCAAGGAAACACCATATATTTT.